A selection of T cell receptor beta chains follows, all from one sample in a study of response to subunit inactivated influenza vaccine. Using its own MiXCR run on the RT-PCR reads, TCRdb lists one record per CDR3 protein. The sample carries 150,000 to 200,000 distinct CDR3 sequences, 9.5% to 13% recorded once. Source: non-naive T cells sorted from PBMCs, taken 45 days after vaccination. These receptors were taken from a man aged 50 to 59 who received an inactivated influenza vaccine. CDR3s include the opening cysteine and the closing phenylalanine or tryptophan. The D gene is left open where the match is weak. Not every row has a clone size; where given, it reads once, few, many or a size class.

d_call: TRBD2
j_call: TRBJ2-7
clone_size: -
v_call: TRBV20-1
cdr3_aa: CSAAPPGTRTREQYF
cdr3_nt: TGCAGTGCCGCGCCCCCCGGGACTAGAACACGCGAGCAGTACTTC

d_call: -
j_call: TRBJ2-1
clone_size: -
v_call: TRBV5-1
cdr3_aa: CASSSGRTYNEQFF
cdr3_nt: TGCGCCAGCAGCTCTGGCCGGACCTACAATGAGCAGTTCTTC

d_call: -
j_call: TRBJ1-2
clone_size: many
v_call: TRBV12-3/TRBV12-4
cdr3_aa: CASSQRGLNYGYTF
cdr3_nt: TGTGCCAGCAGCCAGAGGGGACTTAACTATGGCTACACCTTC

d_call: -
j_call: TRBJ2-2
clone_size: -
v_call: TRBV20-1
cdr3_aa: CSARDSRQVDTGELFF
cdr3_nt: TGCAGTGCTAGAGATTCCCGACAGGTGGACACCGGGGAGCTGTTTTTT

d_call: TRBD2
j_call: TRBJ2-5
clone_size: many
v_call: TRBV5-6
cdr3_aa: CASSPLTSGGTEETQYF
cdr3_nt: TGTGCCAGCAGCCCCTTGACTAGCGGGGGGACTGAAGAGACCCAGTACTTC

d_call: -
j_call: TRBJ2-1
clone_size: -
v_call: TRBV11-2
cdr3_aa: CASSLSVTGYNEQFF
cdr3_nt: TGTGCCAGCAGCTTAAGTGTTACAGGGTACAATGAGCAGTTCTTC

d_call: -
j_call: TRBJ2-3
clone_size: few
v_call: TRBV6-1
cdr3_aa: CASSAHREDTQYF
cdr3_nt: TGTGCCAGCAGTGCTCATAGAGAGGATACGCAGTATTTT

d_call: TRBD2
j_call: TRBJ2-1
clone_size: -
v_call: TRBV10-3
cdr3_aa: CAIGLAGGDEQFF
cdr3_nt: TGTGCCATAGGACTAGCCGGGGGTGATGAGCAGTTCTTC

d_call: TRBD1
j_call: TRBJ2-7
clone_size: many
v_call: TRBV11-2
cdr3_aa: CASSLEGGAIYEQYF
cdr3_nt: TGTGCCAGCAGCTTAGAAGGGGGCGCAATCTACGAGCAGTACTTC

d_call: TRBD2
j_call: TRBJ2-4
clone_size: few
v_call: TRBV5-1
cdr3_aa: CASSSGGGENIQYF
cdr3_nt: TGCGCCAGTTCTAGCGGGGGCGGGGAAAACATTCAGTACTTC

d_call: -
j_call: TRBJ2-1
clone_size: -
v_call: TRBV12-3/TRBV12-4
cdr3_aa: CASSPSAARTEQFF
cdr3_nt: TGTGCCAGCAGTCCCAGTGCAGCGAGGACCGAGCAGTTCTTC

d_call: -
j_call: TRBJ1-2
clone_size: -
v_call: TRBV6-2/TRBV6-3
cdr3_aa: CASSLRADPAYGYTF
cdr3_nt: TGTGCCAGCAGTCTCCGGGCGGACCCCGCCTATGGCTACACCTTC

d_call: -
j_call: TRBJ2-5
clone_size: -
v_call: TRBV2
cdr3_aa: CASTFLRLDGQETQYF
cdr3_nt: TGTGCCAGCACCTTTCTGAGACTAGACGGTCAAGAGACCCAGTACTTC

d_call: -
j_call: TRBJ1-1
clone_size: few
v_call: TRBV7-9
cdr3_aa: CASSLGGRLTEAFF
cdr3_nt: TGTGCCAGCAGCTTAGGAGGCAGACTCACTGAAGCTTTCTTT

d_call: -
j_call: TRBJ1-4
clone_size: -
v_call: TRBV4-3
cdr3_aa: CASSQEGVGVGEKLFF
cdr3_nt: TGCGCCAGCAGCCAAGAAGGAGTAGGGGTAGGCGAAAAACTGTTTTTT

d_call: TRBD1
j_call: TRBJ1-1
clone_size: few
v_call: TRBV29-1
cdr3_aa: CSAADRGGTEAFF
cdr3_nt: TGCAGCGCAGCGGACAGGGGCGGAACTGAAGCTTTCTTT

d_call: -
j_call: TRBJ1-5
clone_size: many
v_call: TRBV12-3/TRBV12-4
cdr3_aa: CASSLSQSNQPQHF
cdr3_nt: TGTGCCAGCAGTTTGAGTCAGAGCAATCAGCCCCAGCATTTT

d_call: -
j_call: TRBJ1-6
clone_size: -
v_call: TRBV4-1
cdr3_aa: CASSQGGKGLGYNSPLHF
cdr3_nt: TGCGCCAGCAGCCAGGGAGGGAAGGGGCTAGGATATAATTCACCCCTCCACTTT

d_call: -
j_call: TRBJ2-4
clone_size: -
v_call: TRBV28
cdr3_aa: CASTQGPPWNIQYF
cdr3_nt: TGTGCCAGCACCCAGGGACCACCATGGAACATTCAGTACTTC

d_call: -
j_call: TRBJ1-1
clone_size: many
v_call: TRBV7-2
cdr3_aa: CASSAEGTVNTEAFF
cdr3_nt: TGTGCCAGCAGCGCAGAAGGGACTGTGAACACTGAAGCTTTCTTT

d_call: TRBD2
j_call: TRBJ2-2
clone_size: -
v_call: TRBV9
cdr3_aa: CASSVGAGGPGTGELFF
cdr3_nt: TGTGCCAGCAGCGTAGGAGCGGGAGGGCCGGGCACCGGGGAGCTGTTTTTT

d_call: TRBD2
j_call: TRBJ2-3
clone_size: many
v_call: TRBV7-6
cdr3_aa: CASSLNSGSFPHFTDTQYF
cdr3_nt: TGTGCCAGCAGCTTAAATAGCGGGAGCTTCCCCCACTTCACAGATACGCAGTATTTT

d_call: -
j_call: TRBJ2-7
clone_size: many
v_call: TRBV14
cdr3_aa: CASSKKGMVGEQYF
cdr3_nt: TGTGCCAGCAGCAAAAAGGGGATGGTGGGCGAGCAGTACTTC

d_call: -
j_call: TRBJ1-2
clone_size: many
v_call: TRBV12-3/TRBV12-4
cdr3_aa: CASTPPGQRYGYTF
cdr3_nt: TGTGCCAGCACTCCCCCGGGACAACGATATGGCTACACCTTC

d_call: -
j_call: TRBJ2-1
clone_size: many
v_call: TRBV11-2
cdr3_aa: CASGRDRGNEQFF
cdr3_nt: TGTGCCAGCGGGCGGGACCGGGGGAATGAGCAGTTCTTC

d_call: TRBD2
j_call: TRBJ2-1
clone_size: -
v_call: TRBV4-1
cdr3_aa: CASSQDVTSGGWREQFF
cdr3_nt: TGCGCCAGCAGCCAAGATGTGACTAGCGGGGGGTGGAGGGAGCAGTTCTTC

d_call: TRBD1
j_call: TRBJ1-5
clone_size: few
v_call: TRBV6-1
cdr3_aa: CASTQGVSQPQHF
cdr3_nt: TGTGCCAGCACCCAGGGGGTTTCGCAGCCCCAGCATTTT

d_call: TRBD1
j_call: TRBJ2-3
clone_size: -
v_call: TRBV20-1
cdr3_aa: CSARDYGTGVSDTQYF
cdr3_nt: TGCAGTGCTAGAGATTACGGGACAGGGGTCTCAGATACGCAGTATTTT

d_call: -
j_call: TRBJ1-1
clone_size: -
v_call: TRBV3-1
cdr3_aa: CASSQGRNTEAFF
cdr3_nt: TGTGCCAGCAGCCAAGGAAGGAACACTGAAGCTTTCTTT

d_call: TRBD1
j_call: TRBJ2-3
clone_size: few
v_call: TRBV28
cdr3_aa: CASSLQGQGTDTQYF
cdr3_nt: TGTGCCAGCAGTTTACAGGGACAGGGCACAGATACGCAGTATTTT

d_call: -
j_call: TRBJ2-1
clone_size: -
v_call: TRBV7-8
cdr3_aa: CASSSFLGSYNEQFF
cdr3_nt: TGTGCCAGCAGCTCGTTCCTCGGCTCCTACAATGAGCAGTTCTTC

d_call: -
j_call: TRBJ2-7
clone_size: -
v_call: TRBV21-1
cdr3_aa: CASSNLRGSPSYEQYF
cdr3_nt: TGTGCCAGCAGCAATTTACGGGGCTCCCCCTCCTACGAGCAGTACTTC

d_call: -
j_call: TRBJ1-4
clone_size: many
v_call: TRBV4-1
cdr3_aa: CASSGTGAGREKLFF
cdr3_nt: TGCGCCAGCAGCGGAACTGGGGCAGGGCGGGAAAAACTGTTTTTT

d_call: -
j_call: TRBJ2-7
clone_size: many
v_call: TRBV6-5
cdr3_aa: CASSYFSTRGGPYEQYF
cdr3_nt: TGTGCCAGCAGTTACTTCTCAACAAGGGGAGGACCCTACGAGCAGTACTTC

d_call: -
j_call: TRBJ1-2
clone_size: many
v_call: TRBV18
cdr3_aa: CASSPDSNYGYTF
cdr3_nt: TGTGCCAGCAGCCCCGACAGTAACTATGGCTACACCTTC

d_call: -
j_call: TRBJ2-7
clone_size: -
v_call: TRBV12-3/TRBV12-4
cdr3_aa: CASRPRQSSYEQYF
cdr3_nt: TGTGCCAGCAGACCTCGACAGAGCTCCTACGAGCAGTACTTC

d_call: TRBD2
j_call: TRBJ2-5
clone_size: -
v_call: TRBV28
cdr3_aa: CASSFGGRLRLSAQYF
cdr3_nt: TGTGCCAGCAGTTTTGGCGGGAGGTTACGACTGTCGGCCCAGTACTTC

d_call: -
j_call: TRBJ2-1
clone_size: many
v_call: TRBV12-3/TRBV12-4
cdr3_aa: CASSLGGRLGEQFF
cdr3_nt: TGTGCCAGCAGTTTAGGGGGGCGCCTCGGGGAGCAGTTCTTC

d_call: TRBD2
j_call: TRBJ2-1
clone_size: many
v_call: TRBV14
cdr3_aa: CASSWDYSYNEQFF
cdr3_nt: TGTGCCAGCAGCTGGGACTACTCCTACAATGAGCAGTTCTTC

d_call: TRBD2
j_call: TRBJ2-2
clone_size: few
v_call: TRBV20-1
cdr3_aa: CSARDYLLGELFF
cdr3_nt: TGCAGTGCCCGGGACTACCTACTGGGGGAGCTGTTTTTT

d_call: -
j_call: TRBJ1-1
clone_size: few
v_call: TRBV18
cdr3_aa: CASSPPNSGPNTEAFF
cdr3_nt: TGTGCCAGCTCACCCCCGAACAGTGGCCCGAACACTGAAGCTTTCTTT

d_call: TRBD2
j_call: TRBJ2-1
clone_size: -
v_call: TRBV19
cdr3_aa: CASSNTASGVYNEQFF
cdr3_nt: TGTGCCAGTAGTAATACGGCTAGCGGGGTCTACAATGAGCAGTTCTTC

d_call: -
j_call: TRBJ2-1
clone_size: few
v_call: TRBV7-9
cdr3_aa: CASSLTGSEGQFF
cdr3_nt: TGTGCCAGCAGCTTAACCGGATCGGAAGGGCAGTTCTTC

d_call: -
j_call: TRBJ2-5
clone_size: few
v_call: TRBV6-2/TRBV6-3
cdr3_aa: CASGLGGYQETQYF
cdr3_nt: TGTGCCAGCGGTTTGGGCGGGTACCAAGAGACCCAGTACTTC

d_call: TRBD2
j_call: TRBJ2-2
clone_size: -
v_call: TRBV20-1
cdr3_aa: CSARGTSGSAGELFF
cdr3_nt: TGCAGTGCTAGAGGGACTAGCGGGAGCGCCGGGGAGCTGTTTTTT

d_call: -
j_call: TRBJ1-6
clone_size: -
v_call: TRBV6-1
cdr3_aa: CASSAPLGDNSPLHF
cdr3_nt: TGTGCCAGCAGTGCCCCCCTTGGGGATAATTCACCCCTCCACTTT

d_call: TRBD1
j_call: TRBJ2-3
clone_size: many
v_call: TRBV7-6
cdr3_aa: CASSYPGQGADTQYF
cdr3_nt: TGTGCCAGCAGCTATCCGGGACAGGGGGCAGATACGCAGTATTTT

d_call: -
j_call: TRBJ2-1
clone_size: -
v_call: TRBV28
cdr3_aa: CASSLSRGGGQLDNSEQFF
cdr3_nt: TGTGCCAGCAGTTTAAGCCGTGGGGGCGGGCAATTGGACAACTCTGAGCAGTTCTTC

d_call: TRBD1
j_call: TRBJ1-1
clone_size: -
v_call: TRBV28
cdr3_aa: CASSFLIPNRDREGGTEAFF
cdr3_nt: TGTGCCAGCAGTTTCCTCATTCCTAATCGGGACAGGGAGGGCGGCACTGAAGCTTTCTTT

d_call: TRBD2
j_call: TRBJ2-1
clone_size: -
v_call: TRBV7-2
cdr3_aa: CASSLERGGDDGFF
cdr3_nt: TGTGCCAGCAGCTTAGAACGCGGGGGGGACGACGGGTTCTTC

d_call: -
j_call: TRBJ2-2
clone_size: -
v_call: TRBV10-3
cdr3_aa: CAISNTGTLNTGELFF
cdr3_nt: TGTGCCATCAGCAACACAGGGACCCTTAACACCGGGGAGCTGTTTTTT

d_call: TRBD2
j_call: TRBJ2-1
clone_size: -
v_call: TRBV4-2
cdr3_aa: CASSQDSREGNEQFF
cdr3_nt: TGTGCCAGCAGCCAAGATTCGAGGGAGGGCAATGAGCAGTTCTTC

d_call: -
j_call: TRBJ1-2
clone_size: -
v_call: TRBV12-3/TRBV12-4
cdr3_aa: CASSLLGGGYTF
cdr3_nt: TGTGCCAGCAGTTTATTGGGGGGAGGCTACACCTTC

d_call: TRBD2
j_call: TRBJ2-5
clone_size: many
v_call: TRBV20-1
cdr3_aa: CSAPPTGGNGQTQYF
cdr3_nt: TGCAGTGCCCCCCCTACCGGGGGGAACGGTCAGACCCAGTACTTC

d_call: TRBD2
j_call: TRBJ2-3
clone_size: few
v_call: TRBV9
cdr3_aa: CASSLGLAGYTDTQYF
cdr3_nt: TGTGCCAGCAGCCTCGGACTAGCGGGATACACAGATACGCAGTATTTT